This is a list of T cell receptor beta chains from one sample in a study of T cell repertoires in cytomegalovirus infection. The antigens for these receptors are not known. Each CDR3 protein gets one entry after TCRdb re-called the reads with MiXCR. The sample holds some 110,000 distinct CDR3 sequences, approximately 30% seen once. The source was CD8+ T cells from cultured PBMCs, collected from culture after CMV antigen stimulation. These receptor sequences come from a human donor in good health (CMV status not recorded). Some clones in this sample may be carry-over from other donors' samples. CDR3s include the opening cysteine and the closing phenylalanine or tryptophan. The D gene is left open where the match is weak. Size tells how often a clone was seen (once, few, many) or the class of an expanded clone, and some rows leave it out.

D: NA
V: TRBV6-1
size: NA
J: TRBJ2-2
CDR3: CASSDFPRVTLTGELFF
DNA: TGTGCCAGCAGTGACTTCCCAAGAGTCACTCTTACCGGGGAGCTGTTTTTT

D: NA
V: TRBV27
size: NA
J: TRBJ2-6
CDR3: CASSLSGPWGGSGANVLTF
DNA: TGTGCCAGCAGTTTATCGGGACCGTGGGGAGGCTCTGGGGCCAACGTCCTGACTTTC

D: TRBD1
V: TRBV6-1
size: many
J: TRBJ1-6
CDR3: CASTPGQENSPLHF
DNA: TGTGCCAGCACCCCCGGACAGGAGAATTCACCCCTCCACTTT

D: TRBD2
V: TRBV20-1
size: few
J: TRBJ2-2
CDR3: CSARPPAGGLNTGELFF
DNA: TGCAGTGCTAGACCTCCAGCGGGGGGGCTGAACACCGGGGAGCTGTTTTTT

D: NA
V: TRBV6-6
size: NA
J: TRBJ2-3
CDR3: CASSYSSTDTQYF
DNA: TGTGCCAGCAGTTACTCTAGCACAGATACGCAGTATTTT

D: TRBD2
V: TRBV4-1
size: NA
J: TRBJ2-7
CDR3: CASSQERGASYEQYF
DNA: TGCGCCAGCAGCCAAGAGCGGGGGGCCTCCTACGAGCAGTACTTC

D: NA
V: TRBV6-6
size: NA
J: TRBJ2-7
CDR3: CASSYGSRASAYEQYF
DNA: TGTGCCAGCAGTTACGGAAGCCGGGCCTCCGCCTACGAGCAGTACTTC

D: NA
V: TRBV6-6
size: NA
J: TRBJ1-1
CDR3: CASNEGWSAEAFF
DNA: TGTGCCAGCAACGAGGGATGGTCCGCTGAAGCTTTCTTT

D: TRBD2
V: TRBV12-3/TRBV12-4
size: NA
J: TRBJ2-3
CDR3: CASSSKRGETDTQYF
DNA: TGTGCCAGCAGTTCGAAGCGGGGGGAAACAGATACGCAGTATTTT

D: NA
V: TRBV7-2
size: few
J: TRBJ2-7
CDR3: CASSLVGVYEQYF
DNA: TGTGCCAGCAGCTTAGTTGGGGTCTACGAGCAGTACTTC

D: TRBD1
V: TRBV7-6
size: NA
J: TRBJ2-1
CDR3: CASSQRDRGDNEQFF
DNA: TGTGCCAGCAGCCAAAGGGACAGGGGCGACAATGAGCAGTTCTTC

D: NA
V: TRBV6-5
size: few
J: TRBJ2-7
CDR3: CASSYSSGGGYEQYF
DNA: TGTGCCAGCAGTTACTCGTCCGGGGGTGGGTACGAGCAGTACTTC

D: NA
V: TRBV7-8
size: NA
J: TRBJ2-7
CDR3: CATQGLYEQYF
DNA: TGTGCCACGCAGGGGCTTTACGAGCAGTACTTC

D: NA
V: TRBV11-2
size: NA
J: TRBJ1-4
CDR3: CASSLVSGAPLATNEKLFF
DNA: TGTGCCAGCAGCTTAGTCTCAGGGGCCCCACTTGCAACTAATGAAAAACTGTTTTTT

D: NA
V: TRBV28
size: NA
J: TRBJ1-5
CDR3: CASSFPSNQPQHF
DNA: TGTGCCAGCAGTTTTCCTAGCAATCAGCCCCAGCATTTT

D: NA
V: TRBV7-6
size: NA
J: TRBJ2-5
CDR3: CASSLQQETQYF
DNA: TGTGCCAGCAGCTTACAGCAAGAGACCCAGTACTTC

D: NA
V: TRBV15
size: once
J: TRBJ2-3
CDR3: CATSRVLSTTDTQYF
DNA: TGTGCCACCAGCAGAGTCCTTTCGACGACAGATACGCAGTATTTT

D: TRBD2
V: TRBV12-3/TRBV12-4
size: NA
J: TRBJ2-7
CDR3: CASTPAGSAYEQYF
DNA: TGTGCCAGCACTCCAGCGGGAAGTGCCTACGAGCAGTACTTC